These 23 T cell receptor beta chains originate from one sample sequenced in a study of T-cell memory formation after mild COVID-19 (dated by TCRdb to 2020 to 2023). Library preparation employed 5' RACE. TCRdb names Illumina NovaSeq 6000 as the instrument used. The public reads were reanalyzed by TCRdb: fastp trimming at Q25, MiXCR alignment, in-frame beta chains only. Entries that share a CDR3 protein sequence are merged under the most common genes and DNA. This sample comprises around 310,000 distinct CDR3 sequences, more than 13% of them detected only once. The ten top clones hold over 20% of the sample. The sample consisted of PBMCs or a T cell subset sorted from them (not recorded which). Receptors were obtained from a man younger than 35 who had mild COVID-19 (a few samples of this study predate the infection). The sample titles of this study are shuffled in the database, so cell type and time point are left out; the donor was told from shared clones.

The V gene is TRBV5-5, the J gene TRBJ1-6; D is unclear. The CDR3 runs 14 residues. The V gene's germline CDR1 is SGHKS and CDR2 YYEKEE (reference sequence). The germline V and J ends were trimmed by 6 bases and 8 bases, with 15 bases remaining between them. The CDR3 DNA follows: TGTGCCAGCACCTCGCCAGGAATTTATTCACCCCTCCACTTT. Its protein is CASTSPGIYSPLHF.

The chain is built from TRBV6-2 or TRBV6-3 and TRBJ2-5, with 10 bases fitting TRBD1. The length of the CDR3 is 15 residues. Trimming cost V 6 bases and J 1 base; bases outside gene matches: 5. The germline V gene encodes CDR1 MNHEY and CDR2 SVGEGT. The CDR3 sequence: CASRADRGPQETQYF. Written as DNA, the CDR3 is TGTGCCAGCAGAGCCGACAGGGGGCCCCAAGAGACCCAGTACTTC.

The chain joins TRBV9 to TRBJ2-7; tentatively, D is TRBD1 or TRBD2 (6 bases each). Germline V CDR1 and CDR2: SGDLS, YYNGEE. V shed 4 bases and J shed 2 bases, with 13 bases lying between them. The CDR3 extends over 14 amino acids. The CDR3 bases are TGTGCCAGCAGCCCCCAGAGGGGGGCCTACGAGCAGTACTTC. This encodes CASSPQRGAYEQYF.

The chain combines TRBV14 with TRBJ2-3; D gene unclear. Germline CDR1 reads SGHDN; CDR2 reads FVKESK. V was trimmed by 0 bases and J by 10 bases, leaving 14 bases between them. The CDR3 is made up of 14 amino acids. The CDR3 DNA reads as TGTGCCAGCAGCCAAGATAAGGAGTCCACCCCGCAGTATTTT. Protein product: CASSQDKESTPQYF.

Many counts were recorded for this clonotype. This rearrangement joins TRBV7-3 to TRBJ2-1; D gene unclear. Germline V gives CDR1 SGHTA, CDR2 FQGTGA. The V and J ends lost 1 base and 7 bases respectively, with 14 bases between them. The CDR3 covers 15 residues. The CDR3 DNA follows: TGTGCCAGCAGCTTAATTGGGCTGGGTGGAAATGAGCAGTTCTTC. Amino acids: CASSLIGLGGNEQFF.

This clonotype has a handful of counts. The chain links TRBV5-1 to TRBJ2-7; 7 bases match TRBD2. From germline, CDR1 is SGHRS and CDR2 YFSETQ. Losses at the gene ends were 4 bases for V and 6 bases for J; bases not matched to a gene: 16. The CDR3 has 16 amino acids. DNA for the CDR3: TGCGCCAGCAGCAGGTTGTCCAGCGGGGTTGAAGGCGAGCAGTACTTC. Its protein product is CASSRLSSGVEGEQYF.

This clonotype was counted between two and nine times. The chain uses TRBV2 and TRBJ2-2; maybe TRBD1 (5 bases). V lost 0 bases and J lost 8, with 16 bases in between. Germline V gene data show CDR1 as SNHLY and CDR2 as FYNNEI. The CDR3 contains 16 residues. Here the CDR3 reads CASSEAVRVGEGELFF. CDR3 DNA: TGTGCCAGCAGTGAAGCGGTCAGGGTAGGGGAAGGGGAGCTGTTTTTT.

The genes are TRBV4-2 and TRBJ2-1, with D perhaps TRBD2 (5 bases). Trimming cost V 0 bases and J 0 bases, with 9 bases left between them. The CDR3 runs 16 residues. Germline values: CDR1 LGHNA, CDR2 YNFKEQ. The chain's CDR3 is CASSQEGGSSYNEQFF. For the CDR3, the DNA is TGTGCCAGCAGCCAAGAGGGTGGGAGCTCCTACAATGAGCAGTTCTTC.

This clonotype was picked up a small number of times. This chain uses TRBV7-2 with TRBJ2-1, with D uncertain. There are 12 residues in the CDR3. V was pared by 0 bases and J by 7 bases, with 4 bases between. Germline V gene lookup returns CDR1 SGHTA and CDR2 FQGNSA. CDR3 sequence reads: CASSLAANEQFF. CDR3 DNA: TGTGCCAGCAGCTTAGCGGCGAATGAGCAGTTCTTC.

The chain employs TRBV19 and TRBJ2-1; possible D gene TRBD1, 5 bases. The germline gives CDR1 LNHDA, CDR2 SQIVND (reference sequence). V lost 3 bases and J lost 4, with 13 bases in between. This CDR3 has 15 amino acids. CDR3 coding DNA: TGTGCCAGTAGTATTGCCCAGACAGTTTACAATGAGCAGTTCTTC. Translation: CASSIAQTVYNEQFF.

This clonotype was counted between two and nine times. The V and J genes are TRBV10-3 and TRBJ2-7, with 9 bases matching TRBD1. CDR3 length equals 17 residues. The J segment lost 1 base and the V segment lost 2 bases, leaving 9 bases of the junction unmatched. Germline V gene lookup returns CDR1 ENHRY and CDR2 SYGVKD. In DNA, the CDR3 is TGTGCCATCAGTGAGCTCGCGGGACAGGGAAAGTCCTACGAGCAGTACTTC. Translated, it gives CAISELAGQGKSYEQYF.

This clonotype was seen a few times. The CDR3 spells CASSYRTTPGNEQFF. The DNA for the CDR3 is TGTGCCAGCAGTTACCGGACTACCCCGGGCAATGAGCAGTTCTTC. This chain uses TRBV6-2 or TRBV6-3 with TRBJ2-1; D is perhaps TRBD2 (6 bases). CDR3 size: 15 residues. Germline V gene sequence: CDR1 MNHEY, CDR2 SVGEGT. V shed 2 bases and J shed 6 bases, with 14 bases lying between them.

This clonotype was picked up many times. The chain carries TRBV7-6 and TRBJ1-1; D not certain. V was trimmed by 1 base and J by 4 bases, leaving 10 bases between them. Per germline, CDR1 SGHVS and CDR2 FNYEAQ. This CDR3 has 14 residues. CDR3 DNA: TGTGCCAGCAGCTTAGAAGGGATCGGCACTGAAGCTTTCTTT. Translation: CASSLEGIGTEAFF.

The chain links TRBV5-5 to TRBJ2-5; D uncertain. V lost 4 bases to trimming and J lost 1 base, with 14 bases between them. Germline V gene lookup returns CDR1 SGHKS and CDR2 YYEKEE (reference sequence). The length of the CDR3 is 15 residues. The CDR3 spells CASSNSKTVQETQYF. The CDR3 DNA sequence: TGTGCCAGCAGCAATAGCAAAACCGTCCAAGAGACCCAGTACTTC. Variable domain in full (rest from reference TRBV5-5 and TRBJ2-5): DAGVTQSPTHLIKTRGQQVTLRCSPISGHKSVSWYQQVLGQGPQFIFQYYEKEERGRGNFPDRFSARQFPNYSSELNVNALLLGDSALYLCASSNSKTVQETQYFGPGTRLLVL.

Ten or more counts support this clonotype. V usage is TRBV4-3 and J usage is TRBJ2-1, with no clear D. Looked up from germline, CDR1 is LGHNA and CDR2 is YSLEER. The CDR3 runs to 16 residues. Trimming left V 5 bases short and J 3 bases short, with 17 bases between. The CDR3 DNA is TGCGCCAGCAGCACAAGATTCGGGTTCGGCTACAATGAGCAGTTCTTC. It codes for CASSTRFGFGYNEQFF.

This clonotype was seen a handful of times. This chain joins TRBV20-1 and TRBJ2-3; TRBD2 aligns across 9 bases. The CDR3 runs 13 residues. CDR1 DFQATT and CDR2 SNEGSKA come from the germline V gene (reference sequence). V was pared by 5 bases and J by 4 bases, with 4 bases of the junction left unmatched. This chain's CDR3 is CSALAGEPDTQYF. In nucleotides, the CDR3 is TGCAGTGCTTTAGCGGGGGAGCCAGATACGCAGTATTTT.

The rearrangement links TRBV11-1 to TRBJ2-1, with 8 nucleotides matching TRBD1. Per germline, CDR1 SGHAT and CDR2 FQDESV (reference sequence). The J segment lost 4 bases and the V segment lost 5 bases, leaving 7 bases of the junction unmatched. CDR3 length: 15 amino acids. This CDR3 is CASSKQGGPYNEQFF. CDR3 coding DNA: TGTGCCAGCAGCAAACAGGGGGGCCCATACAATGAGCAGTTCTTC.

This clonotype has a count of ten or more. This chain connects TRBV20-1 to TRBJ1-6, with TRBD1 as a possible D gene (5 bases). Trimming left V 3 bases short and J 9 bases short, with 15 bases between. Germline-derived CDR1 and CDR2 are DFQATT and SNEGSKA (reference sequence). The CDR3 runs 14 residues. The CDR3 loop is CSARPQGAGSPLHF. The CDR3 region has the DNA TGCAGTGCTAGGCCCCAGGGAGCGGGTTCACCCCTCCACTTT.

This chain joins TRBV7-6 and TRBJ2-1; 13 bases are a match to TRBD2. Per germline, CDR1 SGHVS and CDR2 FNYEAQ. This CDR3 comprises 16 residues. V trimming: 5 bases; J trimming: 7 bases; junction bases outside the gene matches: 8. The DNA of the CDR3 is TGTGCCAGCAGCGCGGAACTAGCGGGGGGGTCGAATGAGCAGTTCTTC. Encoded protein: CASSAELAGGSNEQFF.

The table lists this clonotype with a few counts. The CDR3 loop reads CASSDRVPGELFF. The CDR3 DNA is TGTGCCAGCAGCGACAGGGTCCCCGGGGAGCTGTTTTTT. The rearrangement links TRBV7-9 to TRBJ2-2; 7 bases agree with TRBD1. CDR1 and CDR2 (germline): SEHNR, FQNEAQ (reference sequence). The CDR3 sequence is 13 residues long. The V and J ends lost 5 bases and 6 bases, in that order; junction bases with no gene match: 3.

This clonotype was recorded at least ten times. The chain combines TRBV5-1 with TRBJ2-2; the D is unclear. The CDR3 is 14 amino acids. V lost 5 bases and J 0 bases, leaving 8 bases between the germline ends. Germline CDR1 is SGHRS and CDR2 is YFSETQ. The DNA for the CDR3 is TGCGCCAGCAGATCGGATCCGAACACCGGGGAGCTGTTTTTT. Protein product: CASRSDPNTGELFF.

This clonotype was seen a few times. The chain recombines TRBV9 with TRBJ2-1, with D possibly being TRBD2 (5 bases). Per the germline V gene, CDR1 is SGDLS and CDR2 is YYNGEE. V lost 6 bases to trimming and J lost 2 bases, with 12 bases between them. The CDR3 runs 14 residues. Written as DNA, the CDR3 is TGTGCCAGCAACAAGGGAGTCCCCTACAATGAGCAGTTCTTC. Translation: CASNKGVPYNEQFF.

The sample holds a few counts of this clonotype. The chain couples TRBV12-3 or TRBV12-4 to TRBJ1-1; no reliable D call. V was trimmed by 9 bases and J by 4 bases, leaving 15 bases between them. The length of the CDR3 is 13 residues. The CDR3 DNA reads as TGTGCCAGTAAGCTCGGGGAGGGCACTGAAGCTTTCTTT. Translation: CASKLGEGTEAFF.